The rows below give T cell receptor beta chains drawn from one sample of a study of blood T cell repertoires in COVID-19. Sequencing was performed with immunoSEQ multiplex PCR; in TCRdb, only in-frame clones are kept and a portion is missing. This sample yields about 240,000 clones, of which around 90% are seen a single time; 6% to 9% belongs to the top ten. The material sequenced was peripheral blood. All receptors come from a man aged 60-69 years who had recovered from COVID-19. Each CDR3 is given with its conserved first and last residue. D genes are given only for firm matches. Part of the rows lack a size; the others show once, few, many or a class for expanded clones.

J: TRBJ2-1
V: TRBV27
D: NA
size: once
CDR3: CASIQLSRGANNEQFF
DNA: TGTGCCAGCATACAATTGTCCCGGGGGGCGAACAATGAGCAGTTCTTC

J: TRBJ2-7
V: TRBV20-1
D: NA
size: NA
CDR3: CSASLAGEQYF
DNA: TGCAGTGCGTCCCTAGCCGGCGAGCAGTACTTC

J: TRBJ1-2
V: TRBV5-1
D: NA
size: few
CDR3: CASRATGIRANYGYTF
DNA: TGCGCCAGCAGGGCCACAGGGATTCGAGCTAACTATGGCTACACCTTC

J: TRBJ2-5
V: TRBV9
D: TRBD2
size: NA
CDR3: CASSLRSTSGQETQYF
DNA: TGTGCCAGCAGCCTACGTTCGACTAGCGGACAAGAGACCCAGTACTTC

J: TRBJ1-5
V: TRBV10-2
D: NA
size: NA
CDR3: CASSDSGNQPQHF
DNA: TGCGCCAGCAGTGATAGTGGCAATCAGCCCCAGCATTTT

J: TRBJ2-7
V: TRBV19
D: TRBD1
size: once
CDR3: CASSWPGQPLGEQYF
DNA: TGTGCCAGTAGTTGGCCGGGACAGCCCCTTGGCGAGCAGTACTTC

J: TRBJ1-3
V: TRBV6-1
D: NA
size: NA
CDR3: CASSESGSLSGNTIYF
DNA: TGTGCCAGCAGTGAATCAGGATCCCTCTCTGGAAACACCATATATTTT

J: TRBJ2-7
V: TRBV7-2
D: NA
size: NA
CDR3: CASSQRGGYEQYF
DNA: TGTGCCAGCAGCCAGAGGGGGGGGTACGAGCAGTACTTC

J: TRBJ2-5
V: TRBV18
D: NA
size: once
CDR3: CASSPPSRKQETQYF
DNA: TGTGCCAGCTCACCACCTTCGAGGAAGCAAGAGACCCAGTACTTC

J: TRBJ2-2
V: TRBV6-5
D: TRBD2
size: NA
CDR3: CASTRGTSNTGELFF
DNA: TGTGCCAGCACGCGGGGGACTTCGAACACCGGGGAGCTGTTTTTT